These 24 T cell receptor beta chains were sequenced from one sample in a study of blood T cell repertoires in COVID-19 (dated by TCRdb to about 2020). The receptor library was made with the immunoSEQ multiplex PCR assay. TCRdb retrieved this table from immuneACCESS and kept in-frame rearrangements only. Not all clones are present; in checked studies, unresolved V genes account for under half, and no reason is known for the remainder. A total of around 88,000 clones appear in this sample, about 84% of them only once. The ten largest clonotypes hold approximately 4.5% of the sample. Sequenced sample: peripheral blood. These TCRs come from a man in his sixties with acute or convalescent COVID-19.

The chain employs TRBV9 and TRBJ2-3, with D tentatively TRBD1 (7 bases). Per the germline V gene, CDR1 is SGDLS and CDR2 is YYNGEE. Deletions cut 10 bases from V and 2 bases from J, with 17 bases between. The CDR3 loop spans 14 amino acids. The CDR3 nucleotides read TGTGCCGGAGGCCAGGGGGGACCCACAGATACGCAGTATTTT. Encoded protein: CAGGQGGPTDTQYF.

The rearrangement joins TRBV29-1 to TRBJ1-3; tentative D call: TRBD1 (6 bases). Germline CDR1 SQVTM, CDR2 ANQGSEA. The CDR3 sequence is 11 residues long. V lost 6 bases, J lost 4 bases, and 7 bases lay in between. As DNA, the CDR3 is TGCAGCGTCGACAGGGGAAACACCATATATTTT. Translated: CSVDRGNTIYF.

This chain connects TRBV7-9 to TRBJ2-7; 8 bases fit TRBD2. Germline V gene data show CDR1 as SEHNR and CDR2 as FQNEAQ (reference sequence). CDR3 length: 16 residues. The J segment lost 6 bases and the V segment lost 5 bases, leaving 15 bases of the junction unmatched. Written as DNA, the CDR3 is TGTGCCAGCAGCCCCCTTCCCCGGGAGGGCCCCGCCGAGCAGTACTTC. The encoded protein is CASSPLPREGPAEQYF.

This clone was seen only a few times. This chain connects TRBV18 to TRBJ1-2, with D maybe TRBD1 (6 bases). Trimming took 1 base from V and 6 from J, leaving 12 bases between them. CDR1 is KGHSH and CDR2 is LQKENI in the germline V gene. This CDR3 has 14 residues. The DNA for the CDR3 is TGTGCCAGCTCACCACGTGGCAGGGGTGATGGCTACACCTTC. Amino acid sequence: CASSPRGRGDGYTF.

This clone has just a few counts. The same CDR3 arises from other DNA sequences in this sample as well. The rearrangement links TRBV15 to TRBJ1-5, with D possibly TRBD1 on 6 matching bases. CDR1 is LNHNV, CDR2 YYDKDF, per germline (reference sequence). V was shortened by 1 base and J by 0 bases, with 7 bases between the two germline ends. The CDR3 contains 15 residues. CDR3 DNA: TGTGCCACCAGCAGAGGAGGGGGTAGCAATCAGCCCCAGCATTTT. Translating gives CATSRGGGSNQPQHF.

V usage is TRBV5-1 and J usage is TRBJ2-3; D might be TRBD1 (5 bases). This CDR3 has 12 residues. CDR1 and CDR2 from the germline V gene are SGHRS and YFSETQ. The V end lost 4 bases, the J end lost 3 bases, and 6 bases lay between the germline ends. The chain's CDR3 is CASSPGTDTQYF. The CDR3 DNA reads TGCGCCAGCAGCCCAGGGACAGATACGCAGTATTTT.

V gene TRBV19 combines with J gene TRBJ1-4; TRBD1 is a possible D gene (5 bases). The V gene's germline CDR1 is LNHDA and CDR2 SQIVND (reference sequence). CDR3 length: 13 residues. Trimming took off 7 bases at V and 8 bases at J, with 14 bases between the two ends. The CDR3 is CASTRRGQEKLFF. The DNA for the CDR3 is TGTGCCAGTACCAGGAGGGGCCAGGAAAAACTGTTTTTT.

The J gene is TRBJ2-7, the V gene TRBV27; D gene ambiguous. From germline, CDR1 is MNHEY and CDR2 SMNVEV (reference sequence). The CDR3 loop spans 10 amino acids. Trimming left V 6 bases short and J 4 bases short, with 4 bases between. DNA of the CDR3: TGTGCCAGCAGACTGTACGAGCAGTACTTC. Translated: CASRLYEQYF.

The table lists this clone with many counts. The V call is TRBV7-6, the J call TRBJ1-2; D call uncertain. Germline V gives CDR1 SGHVS, CDR2 FNYEAQ. V lost 1 base and J lost 6, with 9 bases in between. The CDR3 is 13 amino acids. The CDR3 DNA reads TGTGCCAGCAGCTTAGGGCGGGATAATGGCTACACCTTC. Its translation is CASSLGRDNGYTF.

This clone was detected only a few times. This chain joins TRBV9 and TRBJ2-7; 11 bases line up with TRBD2. The germline gives CDR1 SGDLS, CDR2 YYNGEE. CDR3 length equals 14 residues. V was pared by 4 bases and J by 3 bases, with 3 bases of the junction left unmatched. CDR3 protein: CASSFGTSGYEQYF. The CDR3 nucleotides are TGTGCCAGCAGCTTCGGGACTAGCGGCTACGAGCAGTACTTC.

The gene calls are TRBV11-2 and TRBJ2-7, with TRBD1 matching over 9 bases. After removal of 7 bases from V and 3 bases from J, the junction contained 10 bases not matched to a gene. Germline CDR1 and CDR2: SGHAT and FQNNGV. CDR3 length equals 15 residues. The CDR3, as DNA: TGTGCCAGCACACCGGGACAGGGTCAAATCTACGAGCAGTACTTC. This gives the protein CASTPGQGQIYEQYF.

The gene calls are TRBV7-8 and TRBJ1-5, with a tentative D call TRBD1 (6 bases). CDR1 and CDR2 (germline): SGHVS, FQNEAQ. V lost 1 base, J lost 5 bases, and 12 bases lay in between. This CDR3 has 15 amino acids. CDR3 in amino acids: CASSLGGQFYQPQHF. CDR3 coding DNA: TGTGCCAGCAGCTTAGGGGGGCAGTTTTATCAGCCCCAGCATTTT.

CDR3 loop: CAISESKTGGSYGYTF. The DNA for the CDR3 is TGTGCCATCAGTGAGTCGAAGACAGGGGGGTCCTATGGCTACACCTTC. The V and J genes are TRBV10-3 and TRBJ1-2; 9 nucleotides line up with TRBD1. CDR3 length: 16 amino acids. Germline CDR1 and CDR2: ENHRY and SYGVKD. Germline trimming cut 0 bases from V and 4 bases from J; bases unmatched to any gene: 6.

Many counts were recorded for this clone. V usage is TRBV19 and J usage is TRBJ2-3; D is uncertain. The CDR3 has 13 residues. V was pared by 5 bases and J by 6 bases, with 12 bases between. CDR1 and CDR2 from the germline V gene are LNHDA and SQIVND (reference sequence). The CDR3 bases are TGTGCCAGTAGTCAATACTTCGTCGATACGCAGTATTTT. Protein sequence: CASSQYFVDTQYF.

With respect to this clone: This specimen includes other DNA sequences encoding the same CDR3. This chain uses TRBV29-1 with TRBJ2-3, with D unclear. CDR3 length: 10 residues. CDR1 and CDR2 from the germline V gene are SQVTM and ANQGSEA. Trimming removed 6 bases at V and 5 bases at J, with 6 bases between. DNA of the CDR3: TGCAGCGTCGCAGGAGATACGCAGTATTTT. It codes for CSVAGDTQYF.

This sequence joins TRBV6-5 and TRBJ2-1; D not resolved. Trimming removed 4 bases at V and 8 bases at J, with 21 bases between. CDR3 length: 16 amino acids. Germline V gene sequence: CDR1 MNHEY, CDR2 SVGAGI. For the CDR3, the DNA is TGTGCCAGCAGTTCCCACCACTATTTCGGTCGGCATGAGCAGTTCTTC. This translates into CASSSHHYFGRHEQFF.

The rearrangement uses TRBV9 and TRBJ2-2; D is possibly TRBD1 (5 bases). The length of the CDR3 is 16 residues. Germline CDR1 reads SGDLS; CDR2 reads YYNGEE. Trimming cost V 0 bases and J 0 bases, with 9 bases left between them. DNA of the CDR3: TGTGCCAGCAGCGTAGGCATCAGGGCGAACACCGGGGAGCTGTTTTTT. Protein sequence: CASSVGIRANTGELFF.

The rearrangement links TRBV9 to TRBJ2-1; possibly TRBD2 for D (6 bases). The CDR3 has 17 amino acids. Trimming took 4 bases from V and 0 from J, leaving 17 bases between them. The V gene's germline CDR1 is SGDLS and CDR2 YYNGEE. CDR3 sequence reads: CASSPRSGSSSYNEQFF. The CDR3 nucleotides are TGTGCCAGCAGCCCCCGATCCGGGAGCAGCTCCTACAATGAGCAGTTCTTC.

Concerning this clone: The germline gene is not matched at one end of the junction; a read error may be the cause. The chain employs TRBV19 and TRBJ2-2; no clear D. There are 15 residues in the CDR3. Germline V CDR1 and CDR2: LNHDA, SQIVND (reference sequence). The chain's CDR3 is CASSLETSNTGELFF. CDR3 bases: TGTGCCAGTAGTTTAGAGACATCGAACACCGGGGAGCTGTTTTTT.

This chain joins TRBV5-1 and TRBJ1-2, with a tentative D call TRBD1 (6 bases). Trimming stripped 3 bases from V and 3 bases from J, with 18 bases between. CDR1 is SGHRS, CDR2 YFSETQ, per germline. The CDR3 contains 16 residues. CDR3 amino acids: CASSYGQRNLHYGYTF. In DNA, the CDR3 is TGCGCCAGCAGCTACGGACAGCGCAATCTGCACTATGGCTACACCTTC.

This clone was observed once. The rearrangement links TRBV2 to TRBJ1-3, with 9 bases fitting TRBD1. Unmatched junction bases numbered 7, after V lost 7 bases and J lost 0 bases. The CDR3 loop spans 16 amino acids. The V gene's germline CDR1 is SNHLY and CDR2 FYNNEI. The CDR3 reads CASTRQGVISGNTIYF. CDR3 sequence (DNA): TGTGCCAGCACCAGACAGGGGGTGATCTCTGGAAACACCATATATTTT.

This rearrangement joins TRBV6-5 to TRBJ1-4; D is undetermined. The CDR3 totals 14 residues. Germline V gene sequence: CDR1 MNHEY, CDR2 SVGAGI. The V gene lost 5 bases and the J gene lost 4 bases, with 11 bases spanning the gap. The DNA for the CDR3 is TGTGCCAGCAGTACCATCGAGTTTAATGAAAAACTGTTTTTT. As protein: CASSTIEFNEKLFF.

The chain uses TRBV5-6 and TRBJ1-5, with no clear D. Between the trimmed V and J ends, which lost 2 bases and 0 bases, there was a span of 15 bases. The CDR3 spans 17 residues. CDR1 is SGHDT, CDR2 YYEEEE, per germline. For the CDR3, the DNA is TGTGCCAGCAGCTTAAACGGGGAAAGGTATAGCAATCAGCCCCAGCATTTT. The encoded protein is CASSLNGERYSNQPQHF.

Here the CDR3 DNA reads TGTGCCAGCAGCGCCCATTTCTTGCTATCTCGGTCCTACAATGAGCAGTTCTTC. Amino acid sequence: CASSAHFLLSRSYNEQFF. The chain recombines TRBV11-2 with TRBJ2-1; D is ambiguous. Trimming left V 5 bases short and J 1 base short, with 21 bases between. Per the germline V gene, CDR1 is SGHAT and CDR2 is FQNNGV. There are 18 residues in the CDR3. Combining the CDR3 with reference TRBV11-2 and TRBJ2-1 gives the whole variable domain EAGVAQSPRYKIIEKRQSVAFWCNPISGHATLYWYQQILGQGPKLLIQFQNNGVVDDSQLPKDRFSAERLKGVDSTLKIQPAKLEDSAVYLCASSAHFLLSRSYNEQFFGPGTRLTVL.